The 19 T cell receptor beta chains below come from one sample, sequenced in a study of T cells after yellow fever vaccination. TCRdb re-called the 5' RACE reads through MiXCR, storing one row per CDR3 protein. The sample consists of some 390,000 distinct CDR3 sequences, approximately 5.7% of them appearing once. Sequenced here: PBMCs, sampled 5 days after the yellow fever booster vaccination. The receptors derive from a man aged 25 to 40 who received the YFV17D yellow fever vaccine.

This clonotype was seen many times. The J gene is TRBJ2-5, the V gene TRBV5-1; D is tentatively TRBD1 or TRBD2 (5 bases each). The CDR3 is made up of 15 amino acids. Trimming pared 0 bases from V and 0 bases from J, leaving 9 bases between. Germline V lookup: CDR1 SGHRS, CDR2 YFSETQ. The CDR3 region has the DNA TGCGCCAGCAGCTTGGAGTGGGGGTACCAAGAGACCCAGTACTTC. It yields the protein CASSLEWGYQETQYF.

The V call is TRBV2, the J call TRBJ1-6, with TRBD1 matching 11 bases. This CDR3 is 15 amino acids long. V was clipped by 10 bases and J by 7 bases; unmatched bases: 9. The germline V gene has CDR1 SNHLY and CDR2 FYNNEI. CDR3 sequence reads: CATRPGTGGNSPLHF. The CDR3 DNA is TGTGCCACGCGTCCCGGGACAGGGGGGAATTCACCCCTCCACTTT.

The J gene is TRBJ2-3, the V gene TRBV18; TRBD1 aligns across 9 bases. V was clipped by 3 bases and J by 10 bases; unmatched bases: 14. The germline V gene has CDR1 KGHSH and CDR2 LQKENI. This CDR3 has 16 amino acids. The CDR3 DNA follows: TGTGCCAGCTCACCTATCGTGGGACAGGGTGATACATCGCAGTATTTT. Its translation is CASSPIVGQGDTSQYF.

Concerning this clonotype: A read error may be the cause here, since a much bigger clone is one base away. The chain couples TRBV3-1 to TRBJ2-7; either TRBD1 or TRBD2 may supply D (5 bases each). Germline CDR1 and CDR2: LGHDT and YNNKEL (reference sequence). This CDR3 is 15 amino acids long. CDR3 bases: TGTGCCAGCAGCCAACCGGGACCGGGTAATGACGACCAGTACTTC. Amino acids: CASSQPGPGNDDQYF.

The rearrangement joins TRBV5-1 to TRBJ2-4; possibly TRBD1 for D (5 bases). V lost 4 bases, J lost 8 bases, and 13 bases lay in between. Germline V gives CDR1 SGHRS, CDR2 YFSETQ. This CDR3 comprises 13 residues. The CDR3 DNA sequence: TGCGCCAGCAGCCTCTCGACAGTGGACATTCAGTACTTC. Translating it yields CASSLSTVDIQYF.

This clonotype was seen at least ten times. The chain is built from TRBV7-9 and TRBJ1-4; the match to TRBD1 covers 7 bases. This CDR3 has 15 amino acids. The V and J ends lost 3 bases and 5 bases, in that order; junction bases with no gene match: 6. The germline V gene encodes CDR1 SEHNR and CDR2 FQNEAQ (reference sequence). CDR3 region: CASSFRQGVNEKLFF. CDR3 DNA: TGTGCCAGCAGCTTTCGACAGGGTGTCAATGAAAAACTGTTTTTT.

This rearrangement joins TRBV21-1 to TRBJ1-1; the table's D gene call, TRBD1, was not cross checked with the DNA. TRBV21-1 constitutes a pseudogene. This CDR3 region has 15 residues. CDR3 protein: CASSKEGGKNTEAFF. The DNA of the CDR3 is TGTGCCAGCAGCAAAGAAGGGGGAAAGAACACTGAAGCTTTCTTT.

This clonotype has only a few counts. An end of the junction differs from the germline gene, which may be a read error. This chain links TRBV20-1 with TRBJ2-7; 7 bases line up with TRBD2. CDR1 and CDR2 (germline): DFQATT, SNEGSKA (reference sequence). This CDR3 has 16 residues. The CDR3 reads CCARDVRGTEGGEQYF. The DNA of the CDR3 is TGCTGTGCTAGAGATGTACGCGGGACTGAGGGAGGGGAGCAGTACTTC.

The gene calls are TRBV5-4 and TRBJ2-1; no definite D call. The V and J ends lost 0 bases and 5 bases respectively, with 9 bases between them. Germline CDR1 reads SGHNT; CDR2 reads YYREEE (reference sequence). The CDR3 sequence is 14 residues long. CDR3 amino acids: CASSLDTRDNEQFF. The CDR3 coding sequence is TGTGCCAGCAGCTTGGACACCCGGGACAATGAGCAGTTCTTC.

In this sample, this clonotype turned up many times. CDR3 nucleotide sequence: TGCGCCAGCAGCCCCCGGGAGGGCCTTTCCAATGAGCAGTTCTTC. It specifies CASSPREGLSNEQFF. The chain carries TRBV5-1 and TRBJ2-1; 8 nucleotides agree with TRBD2. With 4 bases clipped from V and 6 bases from J, the junction kept 9 bases outside the gene matches. The CDR3 has 15 amino acids. Germline loops: CDR1 SGHRS, CDR2 YFSETQ.

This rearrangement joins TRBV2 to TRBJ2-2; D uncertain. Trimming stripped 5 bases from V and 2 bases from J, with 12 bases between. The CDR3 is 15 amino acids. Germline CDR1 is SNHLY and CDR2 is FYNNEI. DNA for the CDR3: TGTGCCAGCAGTTCGACCCCGGGTAACACCGGGGAGCTGTTTTTT. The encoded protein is CASSSTPGNTGELFF.

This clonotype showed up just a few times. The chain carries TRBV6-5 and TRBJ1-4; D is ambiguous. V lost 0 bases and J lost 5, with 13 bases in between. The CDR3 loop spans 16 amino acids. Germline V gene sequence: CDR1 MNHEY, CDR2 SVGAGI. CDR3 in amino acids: CASSYSLLGDNEKLFF. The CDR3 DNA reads TGTGCCAGCAGTTACTCCTTACTGGGAGACAATGAAAAACTGTTTTTT.

The CDR3 DNA sequence: TGCAGTGTATGTCCCACACGAGATACGCAGTATTTT. Its translation is CSVCPTRDTQYF. The rearrangement links TRBV20-1 to TRBJ2-3; D is ambiguous. CDR1 and CDR2 from the germline V gene are DFQATT and SNEGSKA (reference sequence). CDR3 length equals 12 residues. The ends were cut back, 7 bases at V and 5 bases at J, with 13 bases in the middle.

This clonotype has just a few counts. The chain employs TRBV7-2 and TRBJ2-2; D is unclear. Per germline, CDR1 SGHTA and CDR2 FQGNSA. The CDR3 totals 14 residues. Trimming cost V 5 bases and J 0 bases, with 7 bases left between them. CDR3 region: CASSPFANTGELFF. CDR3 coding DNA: TGTGCCAGCAGCCCATTCGCGAACACCGGGGAGCTGTTTTTT.

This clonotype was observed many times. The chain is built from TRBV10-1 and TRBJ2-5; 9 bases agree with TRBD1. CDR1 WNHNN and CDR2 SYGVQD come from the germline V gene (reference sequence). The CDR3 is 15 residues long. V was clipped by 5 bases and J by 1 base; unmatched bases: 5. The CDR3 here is CASSRDRVGQETQYF. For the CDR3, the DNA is TGCGCCAGCAGTCGGGACAGGGTAGGCCAAGAGACCCAGTACTTC.

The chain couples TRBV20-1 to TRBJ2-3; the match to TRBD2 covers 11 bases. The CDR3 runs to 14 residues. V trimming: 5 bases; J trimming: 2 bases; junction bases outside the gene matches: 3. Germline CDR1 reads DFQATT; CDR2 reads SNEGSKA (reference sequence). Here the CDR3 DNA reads TGCAGTGCTGGGACTAGCGGAGCCACAGATACGCAGTATTTT. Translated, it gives CSAGTSGATDTQYF.

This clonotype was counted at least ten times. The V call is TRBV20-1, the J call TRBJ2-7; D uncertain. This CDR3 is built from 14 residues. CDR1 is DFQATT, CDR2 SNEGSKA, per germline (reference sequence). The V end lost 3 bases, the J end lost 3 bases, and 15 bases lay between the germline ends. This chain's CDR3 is CSASVADSYYEQYF. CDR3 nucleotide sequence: TGCAGTGCTAGCGTGGCAGACTCTTACTACGAGCAGTACTTC.

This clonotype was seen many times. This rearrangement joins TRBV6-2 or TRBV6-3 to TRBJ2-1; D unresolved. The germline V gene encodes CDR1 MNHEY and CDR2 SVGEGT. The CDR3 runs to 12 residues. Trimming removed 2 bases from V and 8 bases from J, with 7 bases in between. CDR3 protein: CASSYIQHEQFF. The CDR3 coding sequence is TGTGCCAGCAGTTACATACAGCATGAGCAGTTCTTC.

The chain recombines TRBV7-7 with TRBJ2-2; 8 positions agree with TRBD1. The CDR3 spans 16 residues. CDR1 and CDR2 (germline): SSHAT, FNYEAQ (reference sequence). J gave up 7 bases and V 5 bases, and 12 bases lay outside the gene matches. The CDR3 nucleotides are TGTGCCAGCAGCCCCACGACAGGGGCACTCTACGGGGAGCTGTTTTTT. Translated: CASSPTTGALYGELFF.